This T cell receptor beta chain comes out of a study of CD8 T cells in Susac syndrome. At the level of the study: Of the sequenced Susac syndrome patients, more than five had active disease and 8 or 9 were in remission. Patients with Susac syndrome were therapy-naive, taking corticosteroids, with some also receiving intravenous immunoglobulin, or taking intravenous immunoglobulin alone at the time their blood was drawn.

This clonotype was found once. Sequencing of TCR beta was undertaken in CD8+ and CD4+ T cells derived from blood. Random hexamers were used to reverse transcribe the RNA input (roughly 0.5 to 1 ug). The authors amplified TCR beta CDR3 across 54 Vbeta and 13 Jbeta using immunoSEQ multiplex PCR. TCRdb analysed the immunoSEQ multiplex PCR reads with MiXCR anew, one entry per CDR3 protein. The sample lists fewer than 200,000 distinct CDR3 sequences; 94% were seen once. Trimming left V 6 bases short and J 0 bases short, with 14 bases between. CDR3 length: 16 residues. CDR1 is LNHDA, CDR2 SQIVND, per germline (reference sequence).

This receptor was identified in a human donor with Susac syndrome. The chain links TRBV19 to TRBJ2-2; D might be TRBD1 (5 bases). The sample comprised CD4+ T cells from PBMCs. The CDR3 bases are TGTGCCAGTAGGAACAGGCGATACACGAACACCGGGGAGCTGTTTTTT. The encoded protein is CASRNRRYTNTGELFF.